A single sample gave rise to the 18 T cell receptor beta chains below, sequenced in a study of T cell responses to AZD1222 COVID-19 vaccine. Data came from immunoSEQ multiplex PCR; TCRdb stores just in-frame clones and leaves some out. Of around 81,000 clones in the sample, approximately 90% are singletons; the top ten hold approximately 8%. This specimen consisted of peripheral blood, obtained 28 days after the second AZD1222 dose. Source of these receptors: an adult who received the AZD1222 COVID-19 vaccine.

This clone was picked up one time. The chain joins TRBV7-2 to TRBJ1-5; 7 positions match TRBD1. The CDR3 spans 15 residues. V was clipped by 1 base and J by 1 base; unmatched bases: 1. The germline CDR1 and CDR2 sequences are SGHTA and FQGNSA. CDR3: CASSLGGGSNQPQHF. For the CDR3, the DNA is TGTGCCAGCAGCTTAGGAGGGGGCAGCAATCAGCCCCAGCATTTT. Filled out from reference TRBV7-2 and TRBJ1-5, the complete variable domain reads GAGVSQSPSNKVTEKGKDVELRCDPISGHTALYWYRQSLGQGLEFLIYFQGNSAPDKSGLPSDRFSAERTGGSVSTLTIQRTQQEDSAVYLCASSLGGGSNQPQHFGDGTRLSIL.

The rearrangement joins TRBV20-1 to TRBJ2-1, with D possibly matching TRBD2 (7 bases). Germline lookup yields CDR1 DFQATT and CDR2 SNEGSKA (reference sequence). The CDR3 is 16 amino acids. V dropped 3 bases and J dropped 4 bases, with 19 bases sitting between them. CDR3 loop: CSASTRGALRYNEQFF. Here the CDR3 DNA reads TGCAGTGCTAGTACCCGGGGGGCGCTTAGGTACAATGAGCAGTTCTTC.

There are a few counts of this clone. The chain uses TRBV5-1 and TRBJ1-4; D gene uncertain. Germline values: CDR1 SGHRS, CDR2 YFSETQ. The ends were cut back, 0 bases at V and 7 bases at J, with 4 bases in the middle. The CDR3 sequence is 12 residues long. CDR3 coding DNA: TGCGCCAGCAGCTTGGCTGGTGAAAAACTGTTTTTT. The encoded protein is CASSLAGEKLFF.

The V call is TRBV5-6, the J call TRBJ1-2; D gene ambiguous. V shed 2 bases and J shed 0 bases, with 8 bases lying between them. In germline, CDR1 is SGHDT, CDR2 YYEEEE. CDR3 length equals 14 residues. This CDR3 reads CASSFGQANYGYTF. For the CDR3, the DNA is TGTGCCAGCAGCTTCGGGCAAGCTAACTATGGCTACACCTTC. Full variable domain (rest looked up from reference TRBV5-6 and TRBJ1-2): DAGVTQSPTHLIKTRGQQVTLRCSPKSGHDTVSWYQQALGQGPQFIFQYYEEEERQRGNFPDRFSGHQFPNYSSELNVNALLLGDSALYLCASSFGQANYGYTFGSGTRLTVV.

The chain joins TRBV28 to TRBJ1-5; TRBD1 aligns across 7 bases. V dropped 6 bases and J dropped 9; count of bases not matched to a gene: 11. This CDR3 comprises 14 residues. Germline V lookup: CDR1 MDHEN, CDR2 SYDVKM. The CDR3 nucleotides read TGTGCCAGCAGCTTTACAGGGGCCTTAAGGCCCCAGCATTTT. Protein: CASSFTGALRPQHF.

This chain joins TRBV7-3 and TRBJ2-2; 7 bases are shared with TRBD2. Germline V gene lookup returns CDR1 SGHTA and CDR2 FQGTGA. Trimming took 0 bases from V and 5 from J; bases not matched to a gene: 3. The length of the CDR3 is 15 residues. DNA for the CDR3: TGTGCCAGCAGCTTAACTAGCGGGCCGACCGGGGAGCTGTTTTTT. Its protein is CASSLTSGPTGELFF.

The genes are TRBV20-1 and TRBJ2-1; unclear D gene. The germline gives CDR1 DFQATT, CDR2 SNEGSKA (reference sequence). The CDR3 runs to 12 residues. V lost 3 bases to trimming and J lost 6 bases, with 9 bases between them. CDR3 region: CSASSHRNEQFF. The CDR3 DNA reads as TGCAGTGCTAGTAGCCACCGCAATGAGCAGTTCTTC.

The chain employs TRBV21-1 and TRBJ2-7; the tabulated D call, TRBD2, remains unverified against the DNA. TRBV21-1 is shown as a pseudogene. CDR3 length: 18 residues. The CDR3 DNA is TGTGCCAGCAGCACAAAAGCGGGACACCTGGACAGAACTTACGAGCAGTACTTC. It encodes CASSTKAGHLDRTYEQYF.

The CDR3 protein is CASSYSNTGELFF. The CDR3 coding sequence is TGTGCCAGCAGTTACTCGAACACCGGGGAGCTGTTTTTT. The gene calls are TRBV6-5 and TRBJ2-2, with D uncertain. The CDR3 extends over 13 amino acids. The ends were cut back, 0 bases at V and 1 base at J, with 0 bases in the middle. Germline V lookup: CDR1 MNHEY, CDR2 SVGAGI.

The chain recombines TRBV5-4 with TRBJ2-7; D unresolved. Germline CDR1 SGHNT, CDR2 YYREEE (reference sequence). V was clipped by 3 bases and J by 2 bases, with 12 bases between them. The CDR3 has 14 residues. Here the CDR3 DNA reads TGTGCCAGCAGCTGGGGATATACCCCCTACGAGCAGTACTTC. This sequence encodes CASSWGYTPYEQYF.

The rearrangement links TRBV4-1 to TRBJ2-7, with 8 bases fitting TRBD2. V was clipped by 0 bases and J by 7 bases; unmatched bases: 11. CDR3 length equals 16 residues. Per germline, CDR1 MGHRA and CDR2 YSYEKL. CDR3 coding DNA: TGCGCCAGCAGCCAAGAGGCGGGACTAGTTCGTTCGGAGCAGTACTTC. Translation gives CASSQEAGLVRSEQYF.

V usage is TRBV7-8 and J usage is TRBJ2-3; 8 positions agree with TRBD2. The V segment lost 5 bases and the J segment 6 bases; nucleotides outside the gene matches: 13. This CDR3 spans 16 amino acids. Per germline, CDR1 SGHVS and CDR2 FQNEAQ. CDR3 sequence (DNA): TGTGCCAGCAGCCACCAGCGGAGCGGGAGTACGGATACGCAGTATTTT. This sequence encodes CASSHQRSGSTDTQYF.

The rearrangement uses TRBV5-8 and TRBJ2-5; TRBD1 might be the D (6 bases). Germline assignment: CDR1 SGHTS and CDR2 YDEGEE. This CDR3 spans 14 amino acids. The V gene lost 3 bases and the J gene lost 5 bases, with 14 bases spanning the gap. CDR3 DNA: TGTGCCAGCAGCTCGGGGCAGGGGTTCGAGACCCAGTACTTC. It is translated as CASSSGQGFETQYF. The full variable domain, rest sourced from reference TRBV5-8 and TRBJ2-5, is EAGVTQSPTHLIKTRGQQATLRCSPISGHTSVYWYQQALGLGLQFLLWYDEGEERNRGNFPPRFSGRQFPNYSSELNVNALELEDSALYLCASSSGQGFETQYFGPGTRLLVL.

The chain is built from TRBV2 and TRBJ2-5, with 11 positions matching TRBD2. The junction had 5 bases not matched to a gene; V was cut back by 6 bases and J by 2 bases. The CDR3 spans 15 residues. CDR1 and CDR2 from the germline V gene are SNHLY and FYNNEI. This chain's CDR3 is CASRPGLAAQETQYF. CDR3 in DNA: TGTGCCAGCAGACCGGGACTAGCGGCTCAAGAGACCCAGTACTTC.

The CDR3 DNA is TGTGCCAGCAGCCAGAACGCAGGGGGCTTTGGGTTAGGTGAAGCTTTCTTT. Its translation is CASSQNAGGFGLGEAFF. The chain couples TRBV7-2 to TRBJ1-1; TRBD1 matches at 8 bases. The CDR3 consists of 17 residues. Per the germline V gene, CDR1 is SGHTA and CDR2 is FQGNSA. Trimming at V came to 5 bases and at J to 7 bases, leaving 18 bases not matched to a gene. Complete variable domain (other parts from reference TRBV7-2 and TRBJ1-1): GAGVSQSPSNKVTEKGKDVELRCDPISGHTALYWYRQSLGQGLEFLIYFQGNSAPDKSGLPSDRFSAERTGGSVSTLTIQRTQQEDSAVYLCASSQNAGGFGLGEAFFGQGTRLTVV.

The genes are TRBV19 and TRBJ1-1, with 10 positions matching TRBD1. V trimming: 6 bases; J trimming: 2 bases; junction bases outside the gene matches: 9. The V gene's germline CDR1 is LNHDA and CDR2 SQIVND (reference sequence). This CDR3 region has 16 residues. CDR3 region: CASRVLRDRGNTEAFF. Here the CDR3 DNA reads TGTGCCAGTAGAGTCCTCCGGGACAGGGGTAACACTGAAGCTTTCTTT.

The genes are TRBV6-2 or TRBV6-3 and TRBJ2-7; tentative D call: TRBD2 (6 bases). Germline V lookup: CDR1 MNHEY, CDR2 SVGEGT. V dropped 4 bases and J dropped 4 bases, with 8 bases sitting between them. There are 12 residues in the CDR3. CDR3 in amino acids: CASSWSGYEQYF. CDR3 DNA sequence: TGTGCCAGCAGTTGGAGCGGGTACGAGCAGTACTTC.

The J gene is TRBJ2-1, the V gene TRBV29-1; D is perhaps TRBD1 or TRBD2 (5 bases each). Germline V CDR1 and CDR2: SQVTM, ANQGSEA. With 8 bases removed from V and 8 bases from J, the gap between germline ends came to 19 bases. The CDR3 is 13 amino acids. The CDR3 DNA follows: TGCAGCTCCCGAGAGGGGCAAGCATATGAGCAGTTCTTC. It is translated as CSSREGQAYEQFF.